The clone carrying this T cell receptor beta chain appeared a few times. Antigen: not known. The CDR3 has 13 amino acids. V lost 5 bases and J 9 bases, leaving 14 bases between the germline ends. Germline V gives CDR1 MNHEY, CDR2 SVGEGT. From the RT-PCR reads, TCRdb called clonotypes with MiXCR, one entry per CDR3 protein. The sample holds about 650,000 distinct CDR3 sequences, approximately 15% seen once. This entry is derived from a study of response to subunit inactivated influenza vaccine. Notes on the study in general: Each seasonal influenza vaccination, the authors suggested, recruits few new T cells.

The rearrangement links TRBV6-2 or TRBV6-3 to TRBJ1-5; D gene uncertain. The receptor was derived from a man aged 45-65 years who received an inactivated influenza vaccine. This sample comprised PBMCs from blood, obtained approximately 15 days before vaccination. The CDR3 region is CASSQDGPRPQHF. The CDR3 coding sequence is TGTGCCAGCAGTCAAGACGGCCCCAGGCCCCAGCATTTT.